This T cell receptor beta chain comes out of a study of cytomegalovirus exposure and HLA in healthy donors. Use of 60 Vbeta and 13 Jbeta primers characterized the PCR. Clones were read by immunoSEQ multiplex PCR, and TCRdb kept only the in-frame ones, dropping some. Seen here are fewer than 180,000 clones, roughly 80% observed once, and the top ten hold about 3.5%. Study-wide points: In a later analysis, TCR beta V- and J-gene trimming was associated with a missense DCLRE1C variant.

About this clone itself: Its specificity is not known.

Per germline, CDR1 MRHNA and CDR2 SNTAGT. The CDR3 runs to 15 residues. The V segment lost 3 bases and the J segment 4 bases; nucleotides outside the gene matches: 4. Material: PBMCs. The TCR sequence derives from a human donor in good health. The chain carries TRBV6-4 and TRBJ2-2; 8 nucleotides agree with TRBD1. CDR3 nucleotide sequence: TGTGCCAGCAGTGAAGGACAGGGTAGCACCGGGGAGCTGTTTTTT. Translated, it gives CASSEGQGSTGELFF.